The 26 T cell receptor beta chains in this list originate from one sample, sequenced in a study of tissue T cells after allogeneic stem cell transplantation. The assay was immunoSEQ multiplex PCR, and TCRdb's table has in-frame clones only and misses some. The table shows 40,000 to 50,000 clones, with about three quarters occurring only once. The source material was sorted cells pooled from one or two spleens. The receptors derive from a pool of C57BL/6 mice in good health.

Concerning this clone itself: The listed genes are named as in mouse. The sequence runs out 1 residue before the end of the CDR3; the remainder is reconstructed from the germline J gene. The chain couples TRBV14 to TRBJ2-1; D gene unclear. V was clipped by 2 bases and J by 5 bases, with 5 bases between them. The CDR3 totals 12 residues. The germline CDR1 and CDR2 sequences are SGHDT and FRDEAV. The chain's CDR3 is CASSLADAEQFF. The DNA read from the CDR3 is TGTGCCAGCAGTTTGGCTGATGCTGAGCAGTTC. The variable domain in full, completed from reference TRBV14 and TRBJ2-1, reads EAGVTQSPRYAVLQEGQAVSFWCDPISGHDTLYWYQQPRDQGPQLLVYFRDEAVIDNSQLPSDRFSAVRPKGTNSTLKIQSAKQGDTATYLCASSLADAEQFFGPGTRLTVL.

In this sample, this clone turned up once. Gene names and germline match the mouse. The CDR3 end lies 1 residue beyond the end of the read and is filled in from the germline J gene. The sample holds other DNA sequences that translate to the same CDR3. This chain connects TRBV13-3 to TRBJ1-1; TRBD1 agrees at 8 bases. Germline CDR1 and CDR2: NNHDY and SYVADS. The CDR3 loop spans 13 amino acids. The V gene end was trimmed by 7 bases and the J gene end by 1 base; junction bases not matched to a gene: 3. The CDR3 is CASSGTGNTEVFF. CDR3 bases read: TGTGCCAGCTCCGGGACAGGGAACACAGAAGTCTTC.

Concerning this clone itself: Gene names are mouse gene names. The sequence runs out 1 residue before the end of the CDR3; the remainder is reconstructed from the germline J gene. V gene TRBV4 combines with J gene TRBJ2-4, with 8 bases matching TRBD1. The J segment lost 6 bases and the V segment lost 4 bases, leaving 3 bases of the junction unmatched. The V gene's germline CDR1 is LGHDT and CDR2 YNNKQL (reference sequence). The CDR3 is 13 residues long. The CDR3 reads CASSFDRGNTLYF. Partial CDR3 DNA: TGTGCCAGCAGCTTTGACAGGGGTAACACCTTGTAC.

In the case of this clone: Genes and germline come from the mouse. The read ends 1 residue before the CDR3 terminus; that terminus is restored from the germline J gene. This CDR3 is also generated by other DNA sequences in the sample. The gene calls are TRBV5 and TRBJ2-1; D possibly corresponds to TRBD1 (6 bases). V lost 4 bases and J lost 0, with 7 bases in between. Germline CDR1 reads LGHNA; CDR2 reads YNLKQL (reference sequence). The CDR3 has 14 residues. CDR3 sequence reads: CASSPQGNYAEQFF. The CDR3 DNA, read in part, is TGTGCCAGCAGCCCACAGGGTAACTATGCTGAGCAGTTC.

As regards this clone: Germline and genes here are mouse. The missing CDR3 end, 1 residue past where the read stops, is filled in from the germline J gene. The chain recombines TRBV17 with TRBJ2-4; 7 bases align to TRBD1. Losses at the gene ends were 5 bases for V and 0 bases for J; bases not matched to a gene: 2. This CDR3 contains 14 residues. CDR1 and CDR2 from the germline V gene are MNHDT and YYDKIL. The CDR3 loop reads CASSYRGSQNTLYF. CDR3 bases read: TGTGCTAGCAGTTACAGGGGTAGTCAAAACACCTTGTAC.

Regarding this clone: The genes and germline here are from mouse. The CDR3 end falls 1 residue outside the read, so it is completed with the germline J gene. The rearrangement uses TRBV19 and TRBJ2-3; D is undetermined. The V and J ends lost 1 base and 1 base respectively, with 13 bases between them. CDR1 is FNHDT and CDR2 is SITEND in the germline V gene (reference sequence). This CDR3 contains 16 residues. CDR3 DNA (partial): TGTGCCAGCAGTATAAGGCAAGGGAGGGGTGCAGAAACGCTGTAT. Protein sequence: CASSIRQGRGAETLY. The CDR3 in its entirety is CASSIRQGRGAETLYF.

This clone is a singleton in its sample. Genes here carry mouse names. From the germline J gene comes the end of the CDR3, since the read stops 1 residue before it. The genes are TRBV20 and TRBJ1-1; weak D call: TRBD1 (5 bases). In germline, CDR1 is GFQATS, CDR2 STVNSAI. The CDR3 runs 11 residues. Partial CDR3 DNA: TGTGGGGGGCTGCGGGACACAGAAGTCTTC. Translated: CGGLRDTEVF. The CDR3 reads in full as CGGLRDTEVFF.

Regarding this clone: Gene and germline names: mouse. The sequenced part of the CDR3 DNA is TGTGCCAGCAGTTTGGGGGGGGCGCGGGCTGAGCAGTTC. Residues: CASSLGGARAEQF. The CDR3 in its entirety is CASSLGGARAEQFF. The V call is TRBV19, the J call TRBJ2-1, with TRBD2 matching 8 bases. From the germline J gene comes the end of the CDR3, since the read stops 1 residue before it. CDR3 length: 14 residues. Germline CDR1 FNHDT, CDR2 SITEND (reference sequence). V was clipped by 4 bases and J by 7 bases; unmatched bases: 7.

Details on this clone: Gene names and germline refer to mouse. The CDR3 is cut off 1 residue early in the read; its end comes from the germline J gene. The rearrangement links TRBV2 to TRBJ1-4; D is possibly TRBD1 (6 bases). With 0 bases removed from V and 7 bases from J, the gap between germline ends came to 15 bases. The CDR3 totals 16 residues. From germline, CDR1 is LGHNA and CDR2 YSYQKL. The CDR3 bases that were read are TGTGCCAGCAGCCAAGAAGGTCCAGGGGTGGGCGAAAGATTATTT. This encodes CASSQEGPGVGERLF. The full-length CDR3 reads as CASSQEGPGVGERLFF.

As regards this clone: Genes and germline are mouse. The read falls 1 residue short of the CDR3 end, and the missing part is taken from the germline J gene. The V call is TRBV15, the J call TRBJ2-3; TRBD1 might be the D (5 bases). Per germline, CDR1 SGHND and CDR2 FRSKSL. V dropped 1 base and J dropped 4 bases, with 6 bases sitting between them. CDR3 length: 13 amino acids. The part of the CDR3 DNA that was read is TGTGCCAGCAGTTTAGGGACAACAGAAACGCTGTAT. Protein: CASSLGTTETLY. The entire CDR3 is CASSLGTTETLYF. Based on the CDR3 plus reference TRBV15 and TRBJ2-3, the full variable domain is DAGVTQTPRHEVAEKGQTIILKCEPVSGHNDLFWYRQTKIQGLELLSYFRSKSLMEDGGAFKDRFKAEMLNSSFSTLKIQPTEPKDSAVYLCASSLGTTETLYFGSGTRLTVL.

This clone was seen only a few times. Genes and germline come from the mouse. The sequence runs out 1 residue before the end of the CDR3; the remainder is reconstructed from the germline J gene. The chain carries TRBV15 and TRBJ1-3; D ambiguous. CDR1 and CDR2 (germline): SGHND, FRSKSL. Trimming took 4 bases from V and 4 from J, leaving 5 bases between them. The CDR3 loop spans 12 amino acids. The DNA read from the CDR3 is TGTGCCAGCAGTTCTCAGGGAAATACGCTCTAT. It yields the protein CASSSQGNTLY. The whole CDR3 sequence is CASSSQGNTLYF.

A note on this clone: Gene names are mouse gene names. The CDR3 end falls 1 residue outside the read, so it is completed with the germline J gene. V gene TRBV3 combines with J gene TRBJ1-1; D is possibly TRBD1 (5 bases). Trimming left V 5 bases short and J 1 base short, with 8 bases between. Germline assignment: CDR1 SNHLY and CDR2 FYNGKV (reference sequence). The CDR3 totals 13 residues. Partial CDR3 DNA: TGTGCCAGCAGCCCACAGGAAAACACAGAAGTCTTC. It encodes CASSPQENTEVF. The entire CDR3 is CASSPQENTEVFF.

The count of this clone is one. Genes and germline are mouse. The missing CDR3 end, 1 residue past where the read stops, is filled in from the germline J gene. The chain carries TRBV17 and TRBJ2-5; a possible D gene is TRBD1 (6 bases). CDR1 MNHDT and CDR2 YYDKIL come from the germline V gene. The CDR3 loop spans 15 amino acids. V dropped 5 bases and J dropped 3 bases, with 15 bases sitting between them. CDR3 bases read: TGTGCTAGCAGTCCACCGGGACATAGGCAAGACACCCAGTAC. Its translation is CASSPPGHRQDTQY. The full CDR3 protein reads CASSPPGHRQDTQYF.

A few counts support this clone. Genes and germline are mouse. The read terminates 1 residue ahead of where the CDR3 ends, so the germline J gene completes it. The chain employs TRBV19 and TRBJ2-7; D is unresolved. Germline V gene lookup returns CDR1 FNHDT and CDR2 SITEND (reference sequence). The CDR3 length is 13 residues. Trimming shortened V by 1 base and J by 1 base, and 6 bases separated the two germline ends. CDR3 region: CASSIPGSYEQYF. Incomplete CDR3 DNA: TGTGCCAGCAGTATACCGGGGTCCTATGAACAGTAC.

As regards this clone: Gene labels here are mouse ones. The sequence runs out 1 residue before the end of the CDR3; the remainder is reconstructed from the germline J gene. The gene calls are TRBV3 and TRBJ2-2; 8 bases fit TRBD2. This CDR3 comprises 16 residues. Germline CDR1 is SNHLY and CDR2 is FYNGKV (reference sequence). J lost 0 bases, V lost 6 bases, and 6 bases had no gene match. Partial CDR3 DNA: TGTGCCAGCAGTTACCGACTGGGGTCAAACACCGGGCAGCTCTAC. Translated: CASSYRLGSNTGQLY. The full CDR3 protein reads CASSYRLGSNTGQLYF.

For this clone: Here the gene names and germline are mouse. Read coverage stops 1 residue before the CDR3 terminus; the germline J gene supplies the remainder. The rearrangement joins TRBV2 to TRBJ1-5, with D perhaps matching TRBD1 (5 bases). The CDR3 is 15 residues long. The V and J ends lost 2 bases and 0 bases respectively, with 8 bases between them. Germline V gives CDR1 LGHNA, CDR2 YSYQKL. CDR3 protein: CASSQQGYNNQAPLF. The DNA read from the CDR3 is TGTGCCAGCAGCCAACAGGGTTATAACAACCAGGCTCCGCTT. The variable domain in full, with the rest retrieved from reference TRBV2 and TRBJ1-5, is DPKIIQKPKYLVAVTGSEKILICEQYLGHNAMYWYRQSAKKPLEFMFSYSYQKLMDNQTASSRFQPQSSKKNHLDLQITALKPDDSATYFCASSQQGYNNQAPLFGEGTRLSVL.

This clone was counted between two and nine times. Gene names refer to mouse genes. The read terminates 1 residue ahead of where the CDR3 ends, so the germline J gene completes it. This rearrangement joins TRBV1 to TRBJ1-2, with TRBD1 matching over 9 bases. The CDR3 loop spans 15 amino acids. After removal of 0 bases from V and 3 bases from J, the junction contained 2 bases not matched to a gene. Germline loops: CDR1 NSQYPW, CDR2 LRSPGD (reference sequence). CDR3 amino acids: CTCSADGTGYSDYTF. Incomplete CDR3 DNA: TGCACCTGCAGTGCAGATGGGACAGGGTACTCCGACTACACC.

This clone is a singleton in its sample. Genes here carry mouse names. The observed sequence ends 1 residue before the CDR3 terminus, with the missing tail filled in from the germline J gene. This chain connects TRBV19 to TRBJ2-4; D unclear. This CDR3 region has 13 residues. Germline V gene sequence: CDR1 FNHDT, CDR2 SITEND (reference sequence). Trimming shortened V by 1 base and J by 4 bases, and 7 bases separated the two germline ends. CDR3 DNA (partial): TGTGCCAGCAGTATAAGGGAGAAAAACACCTTGTAC. It is translated as CASSIREKNTLY. The entire CDR3 reads CASSIREKNTLYF.

With regard to this clone: Genes and germline are mouse. This chain's CDR3 is CASSLEGAQDTQYF. CDR3 bases read: TGTGCCAGCAGCTTAGAAGGGGCCCAAGACACCCAGTAC. The chain is built from TRBV3 and TRBJ2-5; the D gene could be TRBD1 or TRBD2 (5 bases each). The read finishes 1 residue shy of the CDR3 end, and the germline J gene is used to complete it. V lost 1 base and J lost 2, with 7 bases in between. The CDR3 contains 14 residues. Germline CDR1 is SNHLY and CDR2 is FYNGKV (reference sequence).

A word on this clone: The gene names here belong to mouse. CDR3: CTCSAPLRDRVDTQYF. CDR3 DNA, as far as it was read: TGCACCTGCAGTGCGCCCCTCCGGGACAGGGTTGACACCCAGTAC. The chain has TRBV1 and TRBJ2-5; 9 bases line up with TRBD1. The read terminates 1 residue ahead of where the CDR3 ends, so the germline J gene completes it. The V segment lost 3 bases and the J segment 6 bases; nucleotides outside the gene matches: 10. Germline V CDR1 and CDR2: NSQYPW, LRSPGD (reference sequence). This CDR3 contains 16 residues.

Concerning this clone: Gene names and germline refer to mouse. The read comes to an end 1 residue before the CDR3 does, leaving the germline J gene to fill in the end. V usage is TRBV2 and J usage is TRBJ2-7; 8 positions agree with TRBD2. The CDR3 is made up of 14 amino acids. From germline, CDR1 is LGHNA and CDR2 YSYQKL. V lost 0 bases and J lost 6; bases outside the gene matches: 4. The sequenced CDR3 bases are TGTGCCAGCAGCCAAGAAGGGGGGGCGATTGAACAGTAC. Translating gives CASSQEGGAIEQY. The whole CDR3 reads CASSQEGGAIEQYF.

As for this clone: The genes are named according to mouse. Read coverage stops 1 residue before the CDR3 terminus; the germline J gene supplies the remainder. Other DNA sequences in this sample translate to the same CDR3. This rearrangement joins TRBV1 to TRBJ1-1, with 10 bases that match TRBD1. CDR3 size: 15 residues. V gave up 3 bases and J gave up 1 base; unmatched junction bases: 2. Germline V gives CDR1 NSQYPW, CDR2 LRSPGD (reference sequence). The part of the CDR3 DNA that was read is TGCACCTGCAGTGCCCGGGACAGGGGGAACACAGAAGTCTTC. It yields the protein CTCSARDRGNTEVF. The full-length CDR3 reads as CTCSARDRGNTEVFF.

In regard to this clone: The genes and germline here are from mouse. From the germline J gene comes the end of the CDR3, since the read stops 1 residue before it. The genes are TRBV12-2 and TRBJ1-3; no clear D gene. Trimming stripped 0 bases from V and 0 bases from J, with 8 bases between. CDR3 length: 15 amino acids. Per the germline V gene, CDR1 is SGHLS and CDR2 is HYDKME. The CDR3 here is CASSLKGASGNTLYF. The DNA read from the CDR3 is TGTGCCAGCTCTCTCAAGGGCGCTTCTGGAAATACGCTCTAT.

With respect to this clone: Genes and germline are mouse. The read comes to an end 1 residue before the CDR3 does, leaving the germline J gene to fill in the end. The chain has TRBV4 and TRBJ2-3, with 7 bases that match TRBD2. The CDR3 is made up of 15 amino acids. CDR1 is LGHDT and CDR2 is YNNKQL in the germline V gene (reference sequence). With 3 bases clipped from V and 2 bases from J, the junction kept 5 bases outside the gene matches. CDR3 in amino acids: CASSYPGLYAETLYF. The sequenced CDR3 bases are TGTGCCAGCAGCTATCCGGGACTGTATGCAGAAACGCTGTAT.

The sample holds a few counts of this clone. These gene names are mouse names. The read gets to within 1 residue of the CDR3 end, and the germline J gene fills in the rest. The chain links TRBV12-1 to TRBJ2-7; 11 bases agree with TRBD1. Germline V lookup: CDR1 SGHSN, CDR2 HYEKVE. The CDR3 runs 14 residues. Trimming at V came to 4 bases and at J to 3 bases, leaving 4 bases not matched to a gene. The sequenced CDR3 bases are TGTGCCAGCTCAGATGGGACAGGGGGCTATGAACAGTAC. Its translation: CASSDGTGGYEQY. The entire CDR3 reads CASSDGTGGYEQYF.

On this clone itself: The genes and germline here are from mouse. Sequencing ends 1 residue short of the CDR3 end; the germline J gene provides the rest. The chain carries TRBV17 and TRBJ1-4, with TRBD1 as a possible D gene (5 bases). Germline CDR1 reads MNHDT; CDR2 reads YYDKIL. V dropped 3 bases and J dropped 3 bases, with 8 bases sitting between them. The CDR3 loop spans 14 amino acids. CDR3: CASSRRTTNERLFF. The DNA read from the CDR3 is TGTGCTAGCAGTAGGAGGACAACCAACGAAAGATTATTT.